This paragraph covers one T cell receptor beta chain sequence. These data belong to a study of blood T cell repertoires in COVID-19. Only in-frame clones appear in the TCRdb table, and some are missing; sequencing was by immunoSEQ multiplex PCR. This table has 120,000 or so clones, 85% appearing once. This TCR was sampled from an elderly woman with acute or convalescent COVID-19. Sequencing used peripheral blood.

The CDR3, as DNA: TGTGCCAGCAGCACCTCAGGGGCAGATACGCAGTATTTT. This gives the protein CASSTSGADTQYF. The genes are TRBV7-9 and TRBJ2-3; D is perhaps TRBD1 (6 bases). CDR1 is SEHNR and CDR2 is FQNEAQ in the germline V gene (reference sequence). V lost 5 bases to trimming and J lost 4 bases, with 10 bases between them. This CDR3 is built from 13 residues.